A selection of T cell receptor beta chains follows, all from one sample in a study of brain T cells in children with intractable seizures. The data were produced by immunoSEQ multiplex PCR, yet TCRdb's version contains in-frame clones alone and is incomplete. Of about 22,000 clones listed, 94% are singletons. This sample comprised peripheral blood, obtained at surgery. The receptors here all came from a boy aged 10-17 years with focal cortical dysplasia and intractable seizures. The CDR3 runs from the conserved cysteine through the conserved F or W. Each record gives: V gene, CDR3 protein.

TRBV4-1 CASSQEGGRGGRETQYF
TRBV6-5 CASRRDTTNEKLFF
TRBV5-1 CASSPGGDTQYF
TRBV2 CASRKSSVVGDYGYTF
TRBV29-1 CSHYGDQETQYF
TRBV5-5 CASSGGGGRTYNEQFF
TRBV24-1 CATSGSPGQGTAGELFF
TRBV19 CASSIGWGQPQHF
TRBV13 CASSFLRLAGGGTDTQYF
TRBV29-1 CSVVGAITYNEQFF
TRBV6-1 CASSERDRAPDTQYF
TRBV10-3 CAITGSGLYGYTF
TRBV7-3 CASSFTLNSGANVLTF
TRBV5-4 CASSLPGAFNEQYF
TRBV2 CASSVGLAGLTGELFF
TRBV6-6 CASSYTGQGAGEQFF
TRBV18 CASSLGSNQPQHF
TRBV23-1 CASSKSRVQPQHF
TRBV14 CASSQDWASGFHEQFF
TRBV5-1 CASSLVGSGSPLHF
TRBV27 CASSSVGPYNEQFF
TRBV7-2 CASSLDRGSPLHF
TRBV2 CASSEGVNTEAFF
TRBV2 CASSEGVGTSGRDQWETQYF
TRBV9 CASSVAGQSNEQFF
TRBV18 CASSIRRGLNTEAFF
TRBV5-1 CASSLGQNQPQHF
TRBV6-1 CASSELLNTEAFF
TRBV2 CASSRQGTGGYTF